This TCR beta chain derives from a study of shared clonotypes between healthy human individuals. Study details: Per-donor plates numbered three CD4 naive, three CD4 memory, two CD8 naive and one CD8 memory. Study-wide findings and caveats: Sampling included only blood; tissue repertoires likely differ.

This table comes from immunoSEQ multiplex PCR, and its TCRdb copy is limited to in-frame clones, with some not included. The sample lists about 2 million clones; about 94% were seen once. Naive CD8 cells, CD45RO-negative and positively selected for CCR7, excluded terminally differentiated effector memory CD45RA+ cells. This CDR3 is 13 amino acids long. The germline V gene has CDR1 LNHDA and CDR2 SQIVND (reference sequence). Trimming removed 1 base at V and 3 bases at J, with 7 bases between. This clone appeared once. Its antigen is unidentified. Other DNA sequences of this sample code for an identical CDR3.

Sequencing used naive CD8+ T cells sorted from blood. The clonotype was recovered from a young man in good health. The chain combines TRBV19 with TRBJ2-7; no reliable D call. CDR3 sequence: CASSIGSNYEQYF. CDR3 in DNA: TGTGCCAGTAGTATAGGAAGTAACTACGAGCAGTACTTC.